This TCR beta chain came from a study of post-analysis software for immune sequencing data (dated by TCRdb to between 2014 and 2017). Regarding the research as a whole: Relapsing-remitting, secondary progressive and progressive-relapsing multiple sclerosis were recorded as disease courses, and subtype annotation was lacking for some patients. The multiple sclerosis patient repertoires were compared with 11 previously published healthy control repertoires from donors aged 6 to 25 years. A subset of samples was prepared in parallel using single-end sample barcoding, then pooled and co-amplified after Illumina adapter ligation. Results and caveats for the whole study, not just this receptor: A handful of TRBV segments, including TRBV5-6, TRBV5-1 and TRBV20-1, were significantly more frequent in patients than controls. The multiple sclerosis patient group was slightly younger than the control group. Normalized Chao1 diversity was significantly lower in multiple sclerosis patients than controls, suggesting substantial peripheral T-cell clonal expansion. Direct clustering with F measure revealed strong co-clustering of samples prepared in the same batch, which led to a batch-effect correction.

The junction shows trimming of 1 base on V and 6 bases on J, plus 7 bases between the germline ends. CDR1 and CDR2 are drawn from the germline V gene: SGHTA, FQGTGA. The CDR3 runs 13 residues from the cysteine to the phenylalanine. CDR3 DNA only is kept here, 39 bases in frame from base 1. The library was prepared using PCR. Sequencing was performed on an Illumina HiSeq 2500. To reduce PCR and sequencing biases, unique molecular identifiers were built into the TCR beta cDNA libraries. Every 1 to 10 million input T cells yielded about 500,000 cDNA molecules, meaning each molecule approximated one T cell. Patient libraries were prepared and sequenced with the same protocol used for the earlier healthy control dataset. Samples belonging to the same batch were prepared together, multiplexed and sequenced on a shared HiSeq lane. On the authors' methods: MIGEC handled the raw barcoded reads, throwing out single-read molecular identifier groups before consensus assembly and CDR3 extraction. Clonotype tables were post-analysed with VDJtools, normalizing diversity by down-sampling all datasets to the smallest sample size. To correct batch-related cross-sample contamination, repertoire overlap clustering matched CDR3 amino acid sequences but not nucleotide sequences. Using fastp trimming at Q25 and MiXCR clonotype assembly, TCRdb reanalyzed the public sequencing data and kept in-frame beta chains. Rows with one shared CDR3 protein collapse into an entry with the most common genes and DNA. The V and J calls, along with clone size, are taken from TCRdb and not from the paper's own processing. The sample table lists under 650,000 distinct CDR3 sequences, about 40% of them with a count of one. The top ten hold 1.5% to 2% of the sample.

This clonotype has a single count. No cognate antigen has been identified for it. No per-base quality is available; no much larger clone lies one base away. TCR beta repertoires were profiled from peripheral blood of over 10 young patients with multiple sclerosis to demonstrate the VDJtools post-analysis software. The patients with multiple sclerosis were children and adolescents between roughly 6 and 17 years of age. The TCR comes from a girl aged 10 to 17 with multiple sclerosis. The rearranged chain carries TRBV7-3 and TRBJ2-1; TRBD2 is a possible D gene, resting on 5 matching bases. Material: blood. The sequenced DNA: TGTGCCAGCAGCTTAATTGGGAGCAATGAGCAGTTCTTC. It translates to CASSLIGSNEQFF.